This is a list of T cell receptor beta chains from one sample in a study of blood T cells in healthy people across ages. One entry per CDR3 protein results from TCRdb running MiXCR on the 5' RACE reads. The profile covers 600,000 to 850,000 distinct CDR3 sequences, with 25% appearing a single time and 9.4% taken by the ten largest. This same sample was also taken into another study, of T cells of mothers and their children.

Sequenced sample: blood. Receptor source: a boy between 10 and 17 years old in good health. The CDR3 runs from the conserved cysteine through the conserved F or W. The order of the fields is D gene, J gene, V gene, clone size, CDR3 protein, CDR3 DNA. D genes are given only for firm matches. Only some rows state a clone size, as once, few, many or a class for expanded clones.

d_gene: .; j_gene: TRBJ2-3; v_gene: TRBV20-1; abundance: .; CDR3aa: CSATAKNTDTQYF; CDR3nt: TGCAGTGCTACCGCTAAGAACACAGATACGCAGTATTTT
d_gene: .; j_gene: TRBJ1-5; v_gene: TRBV7-9; abundance: .; CDR3aa: CASSLGETGLNF; CDR3nt: TGTGCCAGCAGCCTGGGGGAGACTGGATTGAATTTT
d_gene: .; j_gene: TRBJ2-5; v_gene: TRBV9; abundance: few; CDR3aa: CASSVGAQGETQYF; CDR3nt: TGTGCCAGCAGCGTGGGGGCTCAAGGGGAGACCCAGTACTTC
d_gene: TRBD2; j_gene: TRBJ2-5; v_gene: TRBV20-1; abundance: .; CDR3aa: CSARHLAGGPQETQYF; CDR3nt: TGCAGTGCTAGACACCTAGCGGGAGGGCCCCAGGAGACCCAGTACTTC
d_gene: .; j_gene: TRBJ2-1; v_gene: TRBV7-2; abundance: .; CDR3aa: CASSLAEGGPQFF; CDR3nt: TGTGCCAGCAGCTTAGCGGAAGGAGGGCCCCAGTTCTTC
d_gene: TRBD2; j_gene: TRBJ2-1; v_gene: TRBV7-2; abundance: .; CDR3aa: CASSLNGLASYNEQFF; CDR3nt: TGTGCCAGCAGCTTAAACGGACTAGCCTCCTACAATGAGCAGTTCTTC
d_gene: TRBD1; j_gene: TRBJ2-1; v_gene: TRBV3-1; abundance: .; CDR3aa: CASSQDRKGQVYNEQFF; CDR3nt: TGTGCCAGCAGCCAAGATAGGAAGGGACAGGTATACAATGAGCAGTTCTTC
d_gene: .; j_gene: TRBJ2-4; v_gene: TRBV21-1; abundance: few; CDR3aa: CASSEYWGQAKNIQYF; CDR3nt: TGTGCCAGCAGCGAGTATTGGGGGCAGGCCAAAAACATTCAGTACTTC
d_gene: .; j_gene: TRBJ2-3; v_gene: TRBV12-3/TRBV12-4; abundance: .; CDR3aa: CASSALGADTQYF; CDR3nt: TGTGCCAGCAGCGCCCTAGGGGCAGATACGCAGTATTTT
d_gene: TRBD1; j_gene: TRBJ2-5; v_gene: TRBV27; abundance: few; CDR3aa: CASSALDRVNQETQYF; CDR3nt: TGTGCCAGCAGCGCCTTGGACAGGGTAAACCAAGAGACCCAGTACTTC
d_gene: TRBD1; j_gene: TRBJ1-2; v_gene: TRBV6-5; abundance: .; CDR3aa: CASSQRQGHYGYTF; CDR3nt: TGTGCCAGCAGTCAGCGACAGGGACACTATGGCTACACCTTC
d_gene: .; j_gene: TRBJ2-7; v_gene: TRBV2; abundance: .; CDR3aa: CASSGYGSYEQYF; CDR3nt: TGTGCCAGCAGTGGGTACGGCTCCTACGAGCAGTACTTC
d_gene: TRBD2; j_gene: TRBJ2-1; v_gene: TRBV9; abundance: .; CDR3aa: CASSVGTSGSISVEQFF; CDR3nt: TGTGCCAGCAGCGTTGGAACTAGCGGGAGTATTAGCGTGGAGCAGTTCTTC
d_gene: TRBD2; j_gene: TRBJ2-7; v_gene: TRBV27; abundance: few; CDR3aa: CASSLGVTSGGYEQYF; CDR3nt: TGTGCCAGCAGTTTAGGGGTAACTAGCGGGGGCTACGAGCAGTACTTC
d_gene: .; j_gene: TRBJ2-7; v_gene: TRBV12-5; abundance: few; CDR3aa: CASGWTVGPPYEQYF; CDR3nt: TGTGCTAGTGGTTGGACCGTGGGGCCACCCTACGAGCAGTACTTC
d_gene: TRBD2; j_gene: TRBJ2-1; v_gene: TRBV6-2/TRBV6-3; abundance: few; CDR3aa: CASSYRLAGDEQFF; CDR3nt: TGTGCCAGCAGTTACAGACTAGCGGGGGACGAGCAGTTCTTC
d_gene: TRBD1; j_gene: TRBJ2-5; v_gene: TRBV3-1; abundance: .; CDR3aa: CASSQATLQGPRETQYF; CDR3nt: TGTGCCAGCAGCCAAGCCACCCTACAGGGGCCACGAGAGACCCAGTACTTC
d_gene: TRBD2; j_gene: TRBJ2-7; v_gene: TRBV5-5; abundance: .; CDR3aa: CASSGTSGSAYEQYF; CDR3nt: TGTGCCAGCAGCGGGACTAGCGGGAGCGCGTACGAGCAGTACTTC
d_gene: .; j_gene: TRBJ2-7; v_gene: TRBV29-1; abundance: few; CDR3aa: CSVEVKSSYEQYF; CDR3nt: TGCAGCGTTGAAGTCAAGAGCTCCTACGAGCAGTACTTC
d_gene: TRBD1; j_gene: TRBJ2-5; v_gene: TRBV20-1; abundance: .; CDR3aa: CSAPGQLKETQYF; CDR3nt: TGCAGTGCGCCGGGACAGCTGAAAGAGACCCAGTACTTC